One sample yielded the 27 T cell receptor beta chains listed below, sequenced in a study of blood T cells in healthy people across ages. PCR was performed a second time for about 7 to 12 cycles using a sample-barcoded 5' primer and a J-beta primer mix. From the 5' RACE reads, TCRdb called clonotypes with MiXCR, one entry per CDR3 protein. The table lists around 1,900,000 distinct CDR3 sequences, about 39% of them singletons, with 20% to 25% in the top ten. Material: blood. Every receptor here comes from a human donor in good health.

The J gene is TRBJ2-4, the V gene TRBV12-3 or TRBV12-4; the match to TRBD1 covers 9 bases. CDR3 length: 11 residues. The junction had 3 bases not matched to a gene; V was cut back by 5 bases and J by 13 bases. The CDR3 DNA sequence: TGTGCCAGCAGTGGACAGGGGACGCAGTACTTC. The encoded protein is CASSGQGTQYF.

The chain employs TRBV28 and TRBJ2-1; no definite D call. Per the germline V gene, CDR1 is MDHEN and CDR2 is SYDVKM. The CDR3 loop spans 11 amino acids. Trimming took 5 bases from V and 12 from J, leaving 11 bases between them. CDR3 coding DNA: TGTGCCAGCAGTGTTCACCTCGGGCAGTTCTTC. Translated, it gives CASSVHLGQFF.

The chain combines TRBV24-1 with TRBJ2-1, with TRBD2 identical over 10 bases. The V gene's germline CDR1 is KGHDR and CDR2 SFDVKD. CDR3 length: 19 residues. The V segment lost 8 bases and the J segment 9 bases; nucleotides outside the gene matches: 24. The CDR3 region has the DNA TGTGCCACCACTCCCACCCCTCTAGCGGGGGCACTCAATTTGTCTGAGCAGTTCTTC. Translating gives CATTPTPLAGALNLSEQFF.

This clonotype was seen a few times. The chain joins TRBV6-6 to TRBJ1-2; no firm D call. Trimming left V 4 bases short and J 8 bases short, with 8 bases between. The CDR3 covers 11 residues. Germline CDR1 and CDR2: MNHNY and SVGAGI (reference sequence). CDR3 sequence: CASSSNEGYTF. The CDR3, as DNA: TGTGCCAGCAGTTCCAATGAGGGCTACACCTTC.

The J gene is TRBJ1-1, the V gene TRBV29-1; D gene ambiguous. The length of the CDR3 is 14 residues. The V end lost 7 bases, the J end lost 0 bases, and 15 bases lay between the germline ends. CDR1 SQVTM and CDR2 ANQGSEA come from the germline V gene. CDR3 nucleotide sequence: TGCAGCGCATACGAAATACTAATGAACACTGAAGCTTTCTTT. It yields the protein CSAYEILMNTEAFF.

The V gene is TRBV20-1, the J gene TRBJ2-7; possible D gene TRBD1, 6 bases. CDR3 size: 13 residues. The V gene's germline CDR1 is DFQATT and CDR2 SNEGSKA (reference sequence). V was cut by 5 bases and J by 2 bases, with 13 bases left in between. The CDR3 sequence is CSAEEDRTYEQYF. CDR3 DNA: TGCAGTGCTGAGGAGGACAGAACCTACGAGCAGTACTTC.

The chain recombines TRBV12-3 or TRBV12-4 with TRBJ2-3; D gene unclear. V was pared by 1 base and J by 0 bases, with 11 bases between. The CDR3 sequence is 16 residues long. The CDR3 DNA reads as TGTGCCAGCAGTTTAGGGGCCCAAGCTAGCACAGATACGCAGTATTTT. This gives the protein CASSLGAQASTDTQYF.

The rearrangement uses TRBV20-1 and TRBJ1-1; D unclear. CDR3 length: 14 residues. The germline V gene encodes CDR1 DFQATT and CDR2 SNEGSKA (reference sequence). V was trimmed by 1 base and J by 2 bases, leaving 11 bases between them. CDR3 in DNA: TGCAGTGCTAGAGTTCGCCAGACTAACACTGAAGCTTTCTTT. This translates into CSARVRQTNTEAFF.

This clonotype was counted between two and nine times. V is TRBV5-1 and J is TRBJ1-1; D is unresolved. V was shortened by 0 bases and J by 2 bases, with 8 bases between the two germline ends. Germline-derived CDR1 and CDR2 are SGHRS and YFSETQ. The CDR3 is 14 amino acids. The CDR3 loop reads CASSLESTNTEAFF. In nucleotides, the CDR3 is TGCGCCAGCAGCTTGGAATCGACTAACACTGAAGCTTTCTTT.

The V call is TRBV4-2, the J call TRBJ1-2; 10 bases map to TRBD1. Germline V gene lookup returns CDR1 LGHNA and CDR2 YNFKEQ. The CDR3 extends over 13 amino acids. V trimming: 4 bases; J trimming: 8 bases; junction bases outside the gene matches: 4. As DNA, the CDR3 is TGTGCCAGCAGCCGACAGGGGGCTTGGGGCTACACCTTC. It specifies CASSRQGAWGYTF.

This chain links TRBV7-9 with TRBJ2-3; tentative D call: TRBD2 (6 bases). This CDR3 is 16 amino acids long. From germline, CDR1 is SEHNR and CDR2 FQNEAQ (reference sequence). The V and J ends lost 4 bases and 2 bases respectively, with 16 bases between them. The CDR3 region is CASSSAEGYSTDTQYF. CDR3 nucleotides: TGTGCCAGCAGCTCGGCGGAGGGTTATTCCACAGATACGCAGTATTTT. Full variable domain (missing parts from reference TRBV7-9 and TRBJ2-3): DTGVSQNPRHKITKRGQNVTFRCDPISEHNRLYWYRQTLGQGPEFLTYFQNEAQLEKSRLLSDRFSAERPKGSFSTLEIQRTEQGDSAMYLCASSSAEGYSTDTQYFGPGTRLTVL.

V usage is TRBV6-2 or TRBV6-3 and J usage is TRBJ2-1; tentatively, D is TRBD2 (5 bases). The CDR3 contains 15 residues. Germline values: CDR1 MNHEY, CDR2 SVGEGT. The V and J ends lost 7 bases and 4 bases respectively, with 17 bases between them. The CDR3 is CASKHLRGGYNEQFF. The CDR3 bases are TGTGCCAGCAAACATCTCCGTGGAGGATACAATGAGCAGTTCTTC.

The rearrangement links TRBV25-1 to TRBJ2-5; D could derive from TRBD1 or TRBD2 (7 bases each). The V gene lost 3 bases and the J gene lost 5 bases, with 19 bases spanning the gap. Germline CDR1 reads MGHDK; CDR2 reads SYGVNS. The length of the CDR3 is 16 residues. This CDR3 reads CASSDRFQGGQETQYF. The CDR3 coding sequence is TGTGCCAGCAGTGACCGGTTTCAGGGGGGGCAGGAGACCCAGTACTTC.

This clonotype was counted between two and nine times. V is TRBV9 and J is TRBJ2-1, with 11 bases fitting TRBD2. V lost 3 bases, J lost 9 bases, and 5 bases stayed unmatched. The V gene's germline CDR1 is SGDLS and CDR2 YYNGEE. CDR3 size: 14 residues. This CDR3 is CASSGSGGATEQFF. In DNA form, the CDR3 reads TGTGCCAGCAGCGGTAGCGGGGGGGCGACTGAGCAGTTCTTC.

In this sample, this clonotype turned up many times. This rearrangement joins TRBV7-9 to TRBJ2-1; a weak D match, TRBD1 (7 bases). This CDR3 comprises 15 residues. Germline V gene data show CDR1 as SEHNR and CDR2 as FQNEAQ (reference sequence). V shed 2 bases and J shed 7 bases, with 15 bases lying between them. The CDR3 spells CASSLLAGGGNEQFF. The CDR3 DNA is TGTGCCAGCAGCTTACTGGCAGGGGGAGGTAATGAGCAGTTCTTC.

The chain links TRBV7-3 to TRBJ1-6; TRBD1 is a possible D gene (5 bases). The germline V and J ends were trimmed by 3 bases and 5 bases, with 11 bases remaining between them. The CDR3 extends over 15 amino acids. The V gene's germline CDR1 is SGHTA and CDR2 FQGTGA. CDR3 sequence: CASSFQGADNSPLHF. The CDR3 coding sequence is TGTGCCAGCAGCTTCCAGGGCGCGGATAATTCACCCCTCCACTTT.

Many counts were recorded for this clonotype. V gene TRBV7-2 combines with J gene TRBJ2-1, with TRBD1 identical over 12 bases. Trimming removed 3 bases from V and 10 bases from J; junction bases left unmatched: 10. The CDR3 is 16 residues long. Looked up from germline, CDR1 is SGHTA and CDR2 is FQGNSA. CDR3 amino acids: CASSFLAGQGAFEQFF. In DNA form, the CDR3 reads TGTGCCAGCAGCTTTTTGGCGGGACAGGGGGCATTCGAGCAGTTCTTC.

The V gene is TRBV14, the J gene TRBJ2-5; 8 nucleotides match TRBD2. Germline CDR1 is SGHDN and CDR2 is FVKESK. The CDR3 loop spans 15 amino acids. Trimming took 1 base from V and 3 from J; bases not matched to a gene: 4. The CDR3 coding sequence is TGTGCCAGCAGCCAAGGGGGTAGCGGGGAAGAGACCCAGTACTTC. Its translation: CASSQGGSGEETQYF.

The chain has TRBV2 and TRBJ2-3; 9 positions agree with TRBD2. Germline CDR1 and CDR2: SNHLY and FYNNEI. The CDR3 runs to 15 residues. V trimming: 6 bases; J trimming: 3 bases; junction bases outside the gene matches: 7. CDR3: CASRRLAVKTDTQYF. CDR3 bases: TGTGCCAGCAGACGACTAGCGGTAAAGACAGATACGCAGTATTTT.

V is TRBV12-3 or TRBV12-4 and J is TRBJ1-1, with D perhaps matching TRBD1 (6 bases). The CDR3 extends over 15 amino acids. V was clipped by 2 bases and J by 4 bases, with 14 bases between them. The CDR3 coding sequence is TGTGCCAGCAGTTTATTCGGGGGGCTGGGCACTGAAGCTTTCTTT. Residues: CASSLFGGLGTEAFF.

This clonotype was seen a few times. The CDR3 bases are TGTGCCAGCAGTTCCCACATCACCCAAGGAGGAGCTAACTATGGCTACACCTTC. Translating it yields CASSSHITQGGANYGYTF. The chain links TRBV12-3 or TRBV12-4 to TRBJ1-2; D call uncertain. V was pared by 4 bases and J by 0 bases, with 21 bases between. There are 18 residues in the CDR3.

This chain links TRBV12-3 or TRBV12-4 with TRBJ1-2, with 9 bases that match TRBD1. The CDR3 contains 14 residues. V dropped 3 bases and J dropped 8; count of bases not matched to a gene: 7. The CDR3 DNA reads TGTGCCAGCAGTTTTCTGGGACAGGGACAAGGCTACACCTTC. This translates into CASSFLGQGQGYTF.

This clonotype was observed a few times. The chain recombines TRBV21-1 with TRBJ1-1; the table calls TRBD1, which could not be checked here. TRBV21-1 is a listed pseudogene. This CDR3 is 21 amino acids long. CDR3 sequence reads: CASTTPEAPQVGALTNTEAFF. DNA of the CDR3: TGTGCCAGCACCACTCCGGAGGCACCCCAAGTGGGGGCACTCACGAACACTGAAGCTTTCTTT.

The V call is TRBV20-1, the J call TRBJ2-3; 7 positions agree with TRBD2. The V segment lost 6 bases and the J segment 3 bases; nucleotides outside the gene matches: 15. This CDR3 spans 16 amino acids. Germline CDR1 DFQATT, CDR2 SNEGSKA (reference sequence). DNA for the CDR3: TGCAGTGCCCAATTGCTTAGCGGGCTGTGGACAGATACGCAGTATTTT. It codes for CSAQLLSGLWTDTQYF.

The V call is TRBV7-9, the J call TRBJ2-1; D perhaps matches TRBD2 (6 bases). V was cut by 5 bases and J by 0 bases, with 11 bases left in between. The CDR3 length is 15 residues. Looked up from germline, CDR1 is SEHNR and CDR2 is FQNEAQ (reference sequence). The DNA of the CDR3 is TGTGCCAGCAGCGCGGACTACCGCTCCTACAATGAGCAGTTCTTC. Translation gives CASSADYRSYNEQFF. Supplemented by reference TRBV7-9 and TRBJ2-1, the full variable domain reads DTGVSQNPRHKITKRGQNVTFRCDPISEHNRLYWYRQTLGQGPEFLTYFQNEAQLEKSRLLSDRFSAERPKGSFSTLEIQRTEQGDSAMYLCASSADYRSYNEQFFGPGTRLTVL.

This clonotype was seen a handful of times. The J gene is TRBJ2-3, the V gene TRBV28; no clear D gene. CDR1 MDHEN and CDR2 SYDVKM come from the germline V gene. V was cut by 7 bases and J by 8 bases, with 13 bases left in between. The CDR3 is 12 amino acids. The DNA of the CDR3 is TGTGCCAGCACCACCACTACTACTACGCAGTATTTT. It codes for CASTTTTTTQYF.

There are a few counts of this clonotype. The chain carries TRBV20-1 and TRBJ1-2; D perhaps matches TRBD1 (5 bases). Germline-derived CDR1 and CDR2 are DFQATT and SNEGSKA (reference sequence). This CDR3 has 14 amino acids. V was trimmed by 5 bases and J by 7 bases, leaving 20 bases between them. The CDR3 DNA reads TGCAGTGCTCTGAGCCCAATAACAGGTGGTGGCTACACCTTC. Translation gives CSALSPITGGGYTF.